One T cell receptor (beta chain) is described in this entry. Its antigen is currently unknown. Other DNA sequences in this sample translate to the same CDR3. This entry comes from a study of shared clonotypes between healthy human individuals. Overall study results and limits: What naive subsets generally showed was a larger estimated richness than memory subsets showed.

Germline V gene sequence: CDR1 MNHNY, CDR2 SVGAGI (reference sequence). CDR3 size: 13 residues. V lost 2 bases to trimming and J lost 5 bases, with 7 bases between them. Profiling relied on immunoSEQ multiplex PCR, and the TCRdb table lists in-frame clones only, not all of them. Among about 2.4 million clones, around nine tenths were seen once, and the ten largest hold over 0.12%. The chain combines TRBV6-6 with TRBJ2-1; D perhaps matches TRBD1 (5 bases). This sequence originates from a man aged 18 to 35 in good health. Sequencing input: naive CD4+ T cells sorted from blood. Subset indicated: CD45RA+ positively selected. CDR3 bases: TGTGCCAGCAGTTACATAGGGGACAATGAGCAGTTCTTC. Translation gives CASSYIGDNEQFF.